Presented here are 22 T cell receptor beta chains from one specimen sequenced in a study of T cell responses to AZD1222 COVID-19 vaccine. Sequencing used immunoSEQ multiplex PCR; TCRdb keeps in-frame clones, though not all of them. The profile shows fewer than 150,000 clones, around 90% of them singletons. The sample in question was peripheral blood, obtained 28 days after the second AZD1222 dose. These receptors came from an adult who received the AZD1222 COVID-19 vaccine.

The genes are TRBV27 and TRBJ2-3; 12 bases map to TRBD2. CDR1 and CDR2 (germline): MNHEY, SMNVEV (reference sequence). V was clipped by 5 bases and J by 4 bases; unmatched bases: 10. CDR3 length equals 17 residues. The CDR3 sequence is CASSRRLAGEGADTQYF. CDR3 in DNA: TGTGCCAGCAGTCGACGACTAGCGGGAGAGGGCGCAGATACGCAGTATTTT.

The rearrangement joins TRBV28 to TRBJ1-2; D gene uncertain. V was pared by 7 bases and J by 4 bases, with 13 bases between. The V gene's germline CDR1 is MDHEN and CDR2 SYDVKM. This CDR3 comprises 13 residues. The CDR3 DNA follows: TGTGCCAGCACCAAGCCCGGGCGCTATGGCTACACCTTC. Its translation: CASTKPGRYGYTF.

The J gene is TRBJ1-4, the V gene TRBV7-6, with 10 nucleotides matching TRBD1. J gave up 6 bases and V 2 bases, and 3 bases lay outside the gene matches. This CDR3 has 15 residues. Germline values: CDR1 SGHVS, CDR2 FNYEAQ. The CDR3 DNA sequence: TGTGCCAGCAGCTTACAAGACAGGGGGCATGAAAAACTGTTTTTT. Translating it yields CASSLQDRGHEKLFF.

The V gene is TRBV5-1, the J gene TRBJ2-1; 9 positions agree with TRBD2. Germline V gives CDR1 SGHRS, CDR2 YFSETQ. V gave up 1 base and J gave up 5 bases; unmatched junction bases: 1. CDR3 length: 14 amino acids. The CDR3 DNA reads as TGCGCCAGCAGCTTGCTAGCGGGAAACAATGAGCAGTTCTTC. It yields the protein CASSLLAGNNEQFF.

The chain joins TRBV4-1 to TRBJ1-4, with TRBD1 as a possible D gene (5 bases). The CDR3 has 16 residues. Germline-derived CDR1 and CDR2 are MGHRA and YSYEKL. V was trimmed by 1 base and J by 10 bases, leaving 19 bases between them. This CDR3 is CASSQVGDGESGKLFF. In nucleotides, the CDR3 is TGCGCCAGCAGCCAAGTGGGGGACGGCGAAAGTGGAAAACTGTTTTTT.

V usage is TRBV9 and J usage is TRBJ1-5, with D perhaps TRBD1 (6 bases). V lost 0 bases to trimming and J lost 3 bases, with 7 bases between them. The CDR3 contains 14 residues. Per germline, CDR1 SGDLS and CDR2 YYNGEE. The CDR3 region is CASSVGTVNQPQHF. CDR3 nucleotide sequence: TGTGCCAGCAGCGTAGGGACAGTCAATCAGCCCCAGCATTTT.

The chain couples TRBV18 to TRBJ2-7; 8 bases line up with TRBD2. The J segment lost 4 bases and the V segment lost 3 bases, leaving 8 bases of the junction unmatched. The V gene's germline CDR1 is KGHSH and CDR2 LQKENI. This CDR3 is built from 15 residues. CDR3 sequence (DNA): TGTGCCAGCTCACCGCGGGGGGCCGGAGGGTACGAGCAGTACTTC. It encodes CASSPRGAGGYEQYF.

The chain joins TRBV3-1 (or the pseudogene TRBV3-2) to TRBJ1-3, with 8 nucleotides matching TRBD1. The trim removed 2 bases at V and 3 bases at J, leaving 9 bases unmatched. The CDR3 covers 17 residues. The V gene's germline CDR1 is LGHDT and CDR2 YNNKEL (reference sequence). The CDR3 reads CASSQRRQGSFGNTIYF. CDR3 nucleotides: TGTGCCAGCAGCCAACGTAGACAGGGGAGTTTTGGAAACACCATATATTTT.

This chain links TRBV29-1 with TRBJ2-3; TRBD1 aligns across 12 bases. Germline trimming cut 5 bases from V and 4 bases from J; bases unmatched to any gene: 7. The CDR3 runs 15 residues. Germline V gene data show CDR1 as SQVTM and CDR2 as ANQGSEA. CDR3 in DNA: TGCAGCGTTCAAGGCGGGACAGGGGGCGCAGATACGCAGTATTTT. Protein product: CSVQGGTGGADTQYF.

The genes are TRBV3-1 (or the pseudogene TRBV3-2) and TRBJ1-3; D remains unclear. This CDR3 region has 15 residues. Trimming stripped 8 bases from V and 8 bases from J, with 22 bases between. Germline lookup yields CDR1 LGHDT and CDR2 YNNKEL (reference sequence). DNA for the CDR3: TGTGCCAGCGGAGGGAGTGACAAGTTTTGGGACACCATATATTTT. This codes for CASGGSDKFWDTIYF.

This clone appeared once. This chain joins TRBV2 and TRBJ1-1; D unresolved. Trimming stripped 4 bases from V and 1 base from J, with 7 bases between. Germline V gives CDR1 SNHLY, CDR2 FYNNEI. The CDR3 totals 13 residues. As DNA, the CDR3 is TGTGCCAGCAGTGGAGAAAAGAACACTGAAGCTTTCTTT. Protein: CASSGEKNTEAFF. The full variable domain, its missing parts supplied by reference TRBV2 and TRBJ1-1, is EPEVTQTPSHQVTQMGQEVILRCVPISNHLYFYWYRQILGQKVEFLVSFYNNEISEKSEIFDDQFSVERPDGSNFTLKIRSTKLEDSAMYFCASSGEKNTEAFFGQGTRLTVV.

Here the CDR3 reads CASSTPRRGLDSPLHF. The CDR3 DNA reads TGTGCCAGCAGTACCCCCAGGAGAGGGCTTGATTCACCCCTCCACTTT. The chain is built from TRBV6-6 and TRBJ1-6; unclear D gene. The CDR3 length is 16 residues. V dropped 5 bases and J dropped 8 bases, with 19 bases sitting between them. Per germline, CDR1 MNHNY and CDR2 SVGAGI (reference sequence).

The V and J genes are TRBV28 and TRBJ1-5; 7 bases map to TRBD1. The CDR3 runs to 16 residues. Trimming at V came to 3 bases and at J to 4 bases, leaving 9 bases not matched to a gene. Germline values: CDR1 MDHEN, CDR2 SYDVKM. DNA for the CDR3: TGTGCCAGCAGTTTTTGGGACAGAGAAAAAAATCAGCCCCAGCATTTT. This encodes CASSFWDREKNQPQHF.

This chain links TRBV18 with TRBJ2-6, with D possibly TRBD1 on 6 matching bases. CDR3 length: 16 residues. The V end lost 1 base, the J end lost 2 bases, and 9 bases lay between the germline ends. CDR1 is KGHSH and CDR2 is LQKENI in the germline V gene. The DNA for the CDR3 is TGTGCCAGCTCACCACGGGACAAAACTGGGGCCAACGTCCTGACTTTC. Its protein is CASSPRDKTGANVLTF.

The chain joins TRBV27 to TRBJ1-6, with D possibly being TRBD1 (6 bases). There are 14 residues in the CDR3. Germline V gene sequence: CDR1 MNHEY, CDR2 SMNVEV (reference sequence). V was trimmed by 6 bases and J by 6 bases, leaving 12 bases between them. CDR3 protein: CASRADRSNSPLHF. CDR3 in DNA: TGTGCCAGCAGGGCGGACAGAAGTAATTCACCCCTCCACTTT.

The chain uses TRBV9 and TRBJ2-3; D unresolved. The ends were cut back, 4 bases at V and 1 base at J, with 13 bases in the middle. The CDR3 consists of 15 residues. Germline CDR1 is SGDLS and CDR2 is YYNGEE. This chain's CDR3 is CASSSDLDGTDTQYF. For the CDR3, the DNA is TGTGCCAGCAGCTCCGACCTGGATGGCACAGATACGCAGTATTTT. The variable domain in full, completed from reference TRBV9 and TRBJ2-3, reads DSGVTQTPKHLITATGQRVTLRCSPRSGDLSVYWYQQSLDQGLQFLIQYYNGEERAKGNILERFSAQQFPDLHSELNLSSLELGDSALYFCASSSDLDGTDTQYFGPGTRLTVL.

The table lists this clone with a count of one. The rearrangement uses TRBV7-2 and TRBJ1-3, with TRBD1 identical over 12 bases. J gave up 7 bases and V 5 bases, and 6 bases lay outside the gene matches. This CDR3 is 15 amino acids long. Germline assignment: CDR1 SGHTA and CDR2 FQGNSA. This chain's CDR3 is CASSQPGQGANTIYF. The CDR3 DNA sequence: TGTGCCAGCAGCCAACCGGGACAGGGGGCTAACACCATATATTTT.

The rearrangement joins TRBV5-1 to TRBJ1-2; D perhaps matches TRBD1 (5 bases). CDR3 length: 13 amino acids. V gave up 0 bases and J gave up 8 bases, with 11 bases separating them. From germline, CDR1 is SGHRS and CDR2 YFSETQ. The CDR3 here is CASSLAAGQGYTF. The CDR3 DNA reads TGCGCCAGCAGCTTGGCGGCAGGGCAGGGCTACACCTTC.

The J gene is TRBJ2-5, the V gene TRBV5-1, with D possibly TRBD1 on 5 matching bases. Germline V gene lookup returns CDR1 SGHRS and CDR2 YFSETQ. V was trimmed by 2 bases and J by 1 base, leaving 18 bases between them. This CDR3 is 17 amino acids long. CDR3 bases: TGCGCCAGCAGCTTTGGGATCATTCCAGGGTCCCAAGAGACCCAGTACTTC. It codes for CASSFGIIPGSQETQYF.

The J gene is TRBJ1-6, the V gene TRBV6-5, with D possibly matching TRBD1 (6 bases). Germline V gene data show CDR1 as MNHEY and CDR2 as SVGAGI. With 5 bases removed from V and 3 bases from J, the gap between germline ends came to 11 bases. The CDR3 runs to 15 residues. This chain's CDR3 is CASSRQDHYNSPLHF. The CDR3 bases are TGTGCCAGCAGTCGACAGGACCACTATAATTCACCCCTCCACTTT.

This sequence joins TRBV6-1 and TRBJ2-7; TRBD1 aligns across 7 bases. Trimming removed 7 bases from V and 3 bases from J; junction bases left unmatched: 6. The CDR3 has 13 residues. Germline lookup yields CDR1 MNHNS and CDR2 SASEGT. The CDR3 loop is CASTPGGYYEQYF. Written as DNA, the CDR3 is TGTGCCAGCACCCCAGGGGGATACTACGAGCAGTACTTC.

The chain joins TRBV12-5 to TRBJ2-2; D not certain. V was cut by 0 bases and J by 5 bases, with 7 bases left in between. Germline lookup yields CDR1 LGHNT and CDR2 FRNRAP. This CDR3 has 14 residues. In DNA form, the CDR3 reads TGTGCTAGTGGTTTGGTCACTCGGACCGGGGAGCTGTTTTTT. Its protein is CASGLVTRTGELFF.